One and the same sample provided the 32 T cell receptor beta chains below, sequenced in a study of shared clonotypes between healthy human individuals. Assay: immunoSEQ multiplex PCR; the TCRdb copy retains only in-frame clones and omits some. The sample holds about 1.1 million clones, approximately 80% seen once. Material for sequencing was memory CD4+ T cells from PBMCs. The sample's subset: CD45RA-negative fraction. The receptors derive from a man between 18 and 29 years old in good health. Some clones in this sample may be carry-over from other donors' samples.

V is TRBV7-9 and J is TRBJ2-5; TRBD2 matches at 9 bases. The CDR3 runs 15 residues. Looked up from germline, CDR1 is SEHNR and CDR2 is FQNEAQ (reference sequence). Germline trimming cut 5 bases from V and 4 bases from J; bases unmatched to any gene: 8. DNA for the CDR3: TGTGCCAGCAGCCCAGCGGCTAGCGGGGTAGAGACCCAGTACTTC. Amino acids: CASSPAASGVETQYF.

The V call is TRBV7-8, the J call TRBJ2-7; D remains ambiguous. The germline V gene has CDR1 SGHVS and CDR2 FQNEAQ. This CDR3 has 15 residues. Trimming left V 1 base short and J 2 bases short, with 12 bases between. CDR3: CASSLESRLPYEQYF. The CDR3 DNA is TGTGCCAGCAGCTTAGAATCCCGCCTCCCCTACGAGCAGTACTTC.

The chain uses TRBV18 and TRBJ2-3, with D possibly matching TRBD2 (6 bases). CDR1 and CDR2 from the germline V gene are KGHSH and LQKENI. This CDR3 has 16 amino acids. V lost 3 bases to trimming and J lost 1 base, with 14 bases between them. The CDR3 bases are TGTGCCAGCTCACCTCGTCTAGCGCCGGGCACAGATACGCAGTATTTT. As protein: CASSPRLAPGTDTQYF.

This chain uses TRBV7-2 with TRBJ1-1; 8 bases map to TRBD1. With 3 bases clipped from V and 12 bases from J, the junction kept 9 bases outside the gene matches. This CDR3 is 13 amino acids long. In germline, CDR1 is SGHTA, CDR2 FQGNSA. In nucleotides, the CDR3 is TGTGCCAGCAGCTTTACAAGGACAGGGCGAACTTTCTTT. Translating gives CASSFTRTGRTFF.

Of note for this clone: Since a much larger clone is just one base distant, this may be a read error. V and J are TRBV30 and TRBJ1-2; weak D call: TRBD1 (6 bases). Germline assignment: CDR1 GTSNPN and CDR2 SVGIG (reference sequence). Trimming took off 2 bases at V and 6 bases at J, with 13 bases between the two ends. The CDR3 is made up of 13 amino acids. CDR3 bases: TGTGCCTGGAGTCCCAGGGGAGCGGATGGCTACACCTTC. Translation gives CAWSPRGADGYTF.

This clone has a single count. The chain carries TRBV18 and TRBJ1-5; TRBD1 agrees at 7 bases. V dropped 3 bases and J dropped 3; count of bases not matched to a gene: 11. The CDR3 is 17 residues long. The germline V gene encodes CDR1 KGHSH and CDR2 LQKENI. The CDR3 spells CASSPTGQPIYNQPQHF. DNA of the CDR3: TGTGCCAGCTCACCGACAGGGCAGCCTATCTACAATCAGCCCCAGCATTTT.

The V call is TRBV21-1, the J call TRBJ1-5; the D segment call TRBD1 is taken from the table without a DNA check. TRBV21-1 is assigned pseudogene status. The CDR3 is 14 residues long. As DNA, the CDR3 is TGTGCCAGCCGTCCACAGTATAGCAATCAGCCCCAGCATTTT. It translates to CASRPQYSNQPQHF.

The V and J genes are TRBV28 and TRBJ2-7; tentative D call: TRBD2 (6 bases). There are 13 residues in the CDR3. CDR1 is MDHEN, CDR2 SYDVKM, per germline. With 5 bases removed from V and 3 bases from J, the gap between germline ends came to 11 bases. Here the CDR3 reads CASSPPGVYEQYF. In nucleotides, the CDR3 is TGTGCCAGCAGTCCCCCGGGGGTCTACGAGCAGTACTTC. The variable domain in full, with the rest retrieved from reference TRBV28 and TRBJ2-7, is DVKVTQSSRYLVKRTGEKVFLECVQDMDHENMFWYRQDPGLGLRLIYFSYDVKMKEKGDIPEGYSVSREKKERFSLILESASTNQTSMYLCASSPPGVYEQYFGPGTRLTVT.

This chain connects TRBV4-1 to TRBJ2-1; weak D call: TRBD2 (6 bases). This CDR3 has 16 amino acids. With 5 bases removed from V and 0 bases from J, the gap between germline ends came to 14 bases. CDR1 is MGHRA, CDR2 YSYEKL, per germline. CDR3 in DNA: TGCGCCAGCAGCTTAGGGCGGGGCGCCTCCTACAATGAGCAGTTCTTC. Translation gives CASSLGRGASYNEQFF.

The V gene is TRBV28, the J gene TRBJ1-5; a weak D match, TRBD1 (5 bases). Germline V gene data show CDR1 as MDHEN and CDR2 as SYDVKM. The CDR3 runs to 14 residues. Trimming shortened V by 2 bases and J by 5 bases, and 10 bases separated the two germline ends. The CDR3 DNA is TGTGCCAGCAGTTTACTTGGCAGGGATCAGCCCCAGCATTTT. Amino acid sequence: CASSLLGRDQPQHF.

The chain carries TRBV18 and TRBJ2-1; TRBD2 aligns across 7 bases. V shed 5 bases and J 0 bases; nucleotides not matched to a gene: 7. Per the germline V gene, CDR1 is KGHSH and CDR2 is LQKENI. The CDR3 consists of 16 residues. In nucleotides, the CDR3 is TGTGCCAGCTCAACCCAGCTAGCGGCCTCCTACAATGAGCAGTTCTTC. This gives the protein CASSTQLAASYNEQFF.

The chain carries TRBV13 and TRBJ2-3, with 8 positions matching TRBD2. The trim removed 10 bases at V and 4 bases at J, leaving 13 bases unmatched. Germline V gene sequence: CDR1 PRHDT, CDR2 FYEKMQ (reference sequence). The CDR3 consists of 15 residues. CDR3 DNA sequence: TGTGCCAAGCTCAGGAGCGGGAGTGAAGCAGATACGCAGTATTTT. Translating it yields CAKLRSGSEADTQYF.

The V call is TRBV28, the J call TRBJ1-2, with a weak D call TRBD1 (6 bases). Germline CDR1 and CDR2: MDHEN and SYDVKM. V lost 6 bases and J lost 0, with 14 bases in between. CDR3 length: 15 residues. CDR3 nucleotide sequence: TGTGCCAGCAGGCGTAACAGGGAGCCTAACTATGGCTACACCTTC. Its translation is CASRRNREPNYGYTF.

This clone came up a few times. The V and J genes are TRBV19 and TRBJ1-2, with D unresolved. The CDR3 is 16 amino acids. Trimming cost V 1 base and J 4 bases, with 16 bases left between them. Per germline, CDR1 LNHDA and CDR2 SQIVND (reference sequence). CDR3 in amino acids: CASSIGVEGPAYGYTF. The CDR3 nucleotides read TGTGCCAGTAGTATAGGGGTCGAGGGCCCGGCCTATGGCTACACCTTC.

CDR3 in DNA: TGTGCCAGCAGCGAAACCGGGATCGCCTACAATGAGCAGTTCTTC. This codes for CASSETGIAYNEQFF. V gene TRBV9 combines with J gene TRBJ2-1, with D maybe TRBD2 (5 bases). The CDR3 sequence is 15 residues long. CDR1 is SGDLS, CDR2 YYNGEE, per germline. The germline V and J ends were trimmed by 3 bases and 2 bases, with 12 bases remaining between them. Full variable domain (rest looked up from reference TRBV9 and TRBJ2-1): DSGVTQTPKHLITATGQRVTLRCSPRSGDLSVYWYQQSLDQGLQFLIQYYNGEERAKGNILERFSAQQFPDLHSELNLSSLELGDSALYFCASSETGIAYNEQFFGPGTRLTVL.

J is TRBJ2-3 and V is TRBV28; 7 positions agree with TRBD2. The CDR3 length is 14 residues. Looked up from germline, CDR1 is MDHEN and CDR2 is SYDVKM. Trimming at V came to 4 bases and at J to 4 bases, leaving 5 bases not matched to a gene. CDR3 DNA sequence: TGTGCCAGCAGTTCGCTCGGGGGGTCAGATACGCAGTATTTT. It translates to CASSSLGGSDTQYF.

The chain links TRBV29-1 to TRBJ1-2; 9 bases map to TRBD1. With 2 bases clipped from V and 4 bases from J, the junction kept 2 bases outside the gene matches. The CDR3 is 13 amino acids. Per germline, CDR1 SQVTM and CDR2 ANQGSEA. The CDR3 here is CSVELDRGYGYTF. Here the CDR3 DNA reads TGCAGCGTTGAATTGGACAGGGGCTATGGCTACACCTTC. The full variable domain, completed using reference TRBV29-1 and TRBJ1-2, is SAVISQKPSRDICQRGTSLTIQCQVDSQVTMMFWYRQQPGQSLTLIATANQGSEATYESGFVIDKFPISRPNLTFSTLTVSNMSPEDSSIYLCSVELDRGYGYTFGSGTRLTVV.

This clone turned up a few times. This rearrangement joins TRBV7-3 to TRBJ2-1, with TRBD1 identical over 10 bases. CDR3 size: 14 residues. Germline assignment: CDR1 SGHTA and CDR2 FQGTGA. The J segment lost 6 bases and the V segment lost 3 bases, leaving 2 bases of the junction unmatched. The CDR3 sequence: CASSFGTGVNEQFF. The CDR3 DNA reads as TGTGCCAGCAGCTTTGGGACAGGGGTCAATGAGCAGTTCTTC.

The chain uses TRBV10-3 and TRBJ2-3, with TRBD1 as a possible D gene (6 bases). The CDR3 runs to 15 residues. The germline V gene has CDR1 ENHRY and CDR2 SYGVKD. The V end lost 3 bases, the J end lost 2 bases, and 12 bases lay between the germline ends. The DNA for the CDR3 is TGTGCCATCAGTGATGATACAGGGACCACAGATACGCAGTATTTT. Translation: CAISDDTGTTDTQYF.

This clone was found a few times. V and J are TRBV7-3 and TRBJ2-1, with TRBD1 matching 10 bases. The CDR3 contains 15 residues. J was trimmed by 8 bases and V by 1 base; bases with no gene match: 5. CDR1 and CDR2 from the germline V gene are SGHTA and FQGTGA. The CDR3 nucleotides read TGTGCCAGCAGCTTAATGGGACAGGGGTTCGATGAGCAGTTCTTC. Translated, it gives CASSLMGQGFDEQFF.

The DNA for the CDR3 is TGTGCCAGCAGCGCTGACGTTGGCTACAGATACTACAATGAGCAGTTCTTC. Protein sequence: CASSADVGYRYYNEQFF. The gene calls are TRBV9 and TRBJ2-1; D is ambiguous. This CDR3 spans 17 amino acids. V was clipped by 3 bases and J by 3 bases, with 19 bases between them. The V gene's germline CDR1 is SGDLS and CDR2 YYNGEE.

There are a few counts of this clone. The V gene is TRBV30, the J gene TRBJ2-2; 8 nucleotides agree with TRBD1. The germline V gene encodes CDR1 GTSNPN and CDR2 SVGIG (reference sequence). V was pared by 3 bases and J by 5 bases, with 8 bases of the junction left unmatched. The CDR3 runs 15 residues. CDR3 sequence (DNA): TGTGCCTGGAGCCAAGGACAGGGTTCAACCGGGGAGCTGTTTTTT. Translating gives CAWSQGQGSTGELFF.

The chain combines TRBV7-3 with TRBJ2-3, with 9 bases lining up with TRBD1. The CDR3 is made up of 14 amino acids. V shed 5 bases and J 5 bases; nucleotides not matched to a gene: 5. Per germline, CDR1 SGHTA and CDR2 FQGTGA. In DNA, the CDR3 is TGTGCCAGCAGCCTCGGGACAGGGAAAGATACGCAGTATTTT. Encoded protein: CASSLGTGKDTQYF. Full variable domain (rest looked up from reference TRBV7-3 and TRBJ2-3): GAGVSQTPSNKVTEKGKYVELRCDPISGHTALYWYRQSLGQGPEFLIYFQGTGAADDSGLPNDRFFAVRPEGSVSTLKIQRTERGDSAVYLCASSLGTGKDTQYFGPGTRLTVL.

The DNA for the CDR3 is TGTGCCACCAGCAGAGATCAGGTGCCTAACTATGGCTACACCTTC. Translated, it gives CATSRDQVPNYGYTF. This chain links TRBV15 with TRBJ1-2; no clear D gene. Germline CDR1 is LNHNV and CDR2 is YYDKDF (reference sequence). The V and J ends lost 0 bases and 0 bases respectively, with 8 bases between them. CDR3 length: 15 residues.

This clone has just a few counts. V is TRBV5-6 and J is TRBJ2-7; 7 nucleotides match TRBD1. Trimming at V came to 5 bases and at J to 10 bases, leaving 9 bases not matched to a gene. Germline V gene sequence: CDR1 SGHDT, CDR2 YYEEEE. This CDR3 comprises 12 residues. CDR3 coding DNA: TGTGCCAGCAGTTTCCGATGGGACAGTCAGTACTTC. This encodes CASSFRWDSQYF.

This clone was counted at least ten times. This sequence joins TRBV20-1 and TRBJ1-2, with D unclear. This CDR3 region has 11 residues. Between the trimmed V and J ends, which lost 4 bases and 1 base, there was a span of 4 bases. Germline CDR1 and CDR2: DFQATT and SNEGSKA (reference sequence). The chain's CDR3 is CSAMSNYGYTF. For the CDR3, the DNA is TGCAGTGCTATGAGTAACTATGGCTACACCTTC.

This clone appeared many times. The chain carries TRBV9 and TRBJ2-1, with D uncertain. CDR1 SGDLS and CDR2 YYNGEE come from the germline V gene. The CDR3 is 13 residues long. V was shortened by 4 bases and J by 13 bases, with 18 bases between the two germline ends. The CDR3 spells CASSPQADRAQFF. The CDR3 bases are TGTGCCAGCAGCCCCCAAGCAGACCGCGCTCAGTTCTTC.

The J gene is TRBJ1-2, the V gene TRBV7-9; D gene unclear. Germline CDR1 SEHNR, CDR2 FQNEAQ (reference sequence). Trimming took off 5 bases at V and 5 bases at J, with 12 bases between the two ends. There are 13 residues in the CDR3. CDR3 DNA sequence: TGTGCCAGCAGCCCCGAGGTGCGTTATGGCTACACCTTC. Amino acids: CASSPEVRYGYTF.

This clone was seen only a few times. The chain employs TRBV4-3 and TRBJ2-1; TRBD2 aligns across 8 bases. Germline-derived CDR1 and CDR2 are LGHNA and YSLEER. With 0 bases clipped from V and 4 bases from J, the junction kept 2 bases outside the gene matches. CDR3 length: 15 amino acids. CDR3 sequence (DNA): TGCGCCAGCAGCCAAGATGGCGGGAGGTACAATGAGCAGTTCTTC. It yields the protein CASSQDGGRYNEQFF.

The chain employs TRBV4-3 and TRBJ2-3; 11 nucleotides agree with TRBD2. Germline CDR1 and CDR2: LGHNA and YSLEER. J was trimmed by 3 bases and V by 2 bases; bases with no gene match: 4. This CDR3 has 16 amino acids. In DNA form, the CDR3 reads TGCGCCAGCAGCCAAAGACTAGCGGGATCTACAGATACGCAGTATTTT. This translates into CASSQRLAGSTDTQYF.

The chain combines TRBV2 with TRBJ1-1, with 7 bases fitting TRBD1. Per the germline V gene, CDR1 is SNHLY and CDR2 is FYNNEI. The CDR3 extends over 14 amino acids. The trim removed 5 bases at V and 3 bases at J, leaving 6 bases unmatched. CDR3 coding DNA: TGTGCCAGCAGTAGAGAGGGGGCGGACACTGAAGCTTTCTTT. This codes for CASSREGADTEAFF.

V usage is TRBV7-3 and J usage is TRBJ1-2; D is unclear. There are 10 residues in the CDR3. V lost 4 bases, J lost 5 bases, and 2 bases lay in between. Germline lookup yields CDR1 SGHTA and CDR2 FQGTGA. The DNA of the CDR3 is TGTGCCAGCAGCTCTTATGGCTACACCTTC. It codes for CASSSYGYTF.